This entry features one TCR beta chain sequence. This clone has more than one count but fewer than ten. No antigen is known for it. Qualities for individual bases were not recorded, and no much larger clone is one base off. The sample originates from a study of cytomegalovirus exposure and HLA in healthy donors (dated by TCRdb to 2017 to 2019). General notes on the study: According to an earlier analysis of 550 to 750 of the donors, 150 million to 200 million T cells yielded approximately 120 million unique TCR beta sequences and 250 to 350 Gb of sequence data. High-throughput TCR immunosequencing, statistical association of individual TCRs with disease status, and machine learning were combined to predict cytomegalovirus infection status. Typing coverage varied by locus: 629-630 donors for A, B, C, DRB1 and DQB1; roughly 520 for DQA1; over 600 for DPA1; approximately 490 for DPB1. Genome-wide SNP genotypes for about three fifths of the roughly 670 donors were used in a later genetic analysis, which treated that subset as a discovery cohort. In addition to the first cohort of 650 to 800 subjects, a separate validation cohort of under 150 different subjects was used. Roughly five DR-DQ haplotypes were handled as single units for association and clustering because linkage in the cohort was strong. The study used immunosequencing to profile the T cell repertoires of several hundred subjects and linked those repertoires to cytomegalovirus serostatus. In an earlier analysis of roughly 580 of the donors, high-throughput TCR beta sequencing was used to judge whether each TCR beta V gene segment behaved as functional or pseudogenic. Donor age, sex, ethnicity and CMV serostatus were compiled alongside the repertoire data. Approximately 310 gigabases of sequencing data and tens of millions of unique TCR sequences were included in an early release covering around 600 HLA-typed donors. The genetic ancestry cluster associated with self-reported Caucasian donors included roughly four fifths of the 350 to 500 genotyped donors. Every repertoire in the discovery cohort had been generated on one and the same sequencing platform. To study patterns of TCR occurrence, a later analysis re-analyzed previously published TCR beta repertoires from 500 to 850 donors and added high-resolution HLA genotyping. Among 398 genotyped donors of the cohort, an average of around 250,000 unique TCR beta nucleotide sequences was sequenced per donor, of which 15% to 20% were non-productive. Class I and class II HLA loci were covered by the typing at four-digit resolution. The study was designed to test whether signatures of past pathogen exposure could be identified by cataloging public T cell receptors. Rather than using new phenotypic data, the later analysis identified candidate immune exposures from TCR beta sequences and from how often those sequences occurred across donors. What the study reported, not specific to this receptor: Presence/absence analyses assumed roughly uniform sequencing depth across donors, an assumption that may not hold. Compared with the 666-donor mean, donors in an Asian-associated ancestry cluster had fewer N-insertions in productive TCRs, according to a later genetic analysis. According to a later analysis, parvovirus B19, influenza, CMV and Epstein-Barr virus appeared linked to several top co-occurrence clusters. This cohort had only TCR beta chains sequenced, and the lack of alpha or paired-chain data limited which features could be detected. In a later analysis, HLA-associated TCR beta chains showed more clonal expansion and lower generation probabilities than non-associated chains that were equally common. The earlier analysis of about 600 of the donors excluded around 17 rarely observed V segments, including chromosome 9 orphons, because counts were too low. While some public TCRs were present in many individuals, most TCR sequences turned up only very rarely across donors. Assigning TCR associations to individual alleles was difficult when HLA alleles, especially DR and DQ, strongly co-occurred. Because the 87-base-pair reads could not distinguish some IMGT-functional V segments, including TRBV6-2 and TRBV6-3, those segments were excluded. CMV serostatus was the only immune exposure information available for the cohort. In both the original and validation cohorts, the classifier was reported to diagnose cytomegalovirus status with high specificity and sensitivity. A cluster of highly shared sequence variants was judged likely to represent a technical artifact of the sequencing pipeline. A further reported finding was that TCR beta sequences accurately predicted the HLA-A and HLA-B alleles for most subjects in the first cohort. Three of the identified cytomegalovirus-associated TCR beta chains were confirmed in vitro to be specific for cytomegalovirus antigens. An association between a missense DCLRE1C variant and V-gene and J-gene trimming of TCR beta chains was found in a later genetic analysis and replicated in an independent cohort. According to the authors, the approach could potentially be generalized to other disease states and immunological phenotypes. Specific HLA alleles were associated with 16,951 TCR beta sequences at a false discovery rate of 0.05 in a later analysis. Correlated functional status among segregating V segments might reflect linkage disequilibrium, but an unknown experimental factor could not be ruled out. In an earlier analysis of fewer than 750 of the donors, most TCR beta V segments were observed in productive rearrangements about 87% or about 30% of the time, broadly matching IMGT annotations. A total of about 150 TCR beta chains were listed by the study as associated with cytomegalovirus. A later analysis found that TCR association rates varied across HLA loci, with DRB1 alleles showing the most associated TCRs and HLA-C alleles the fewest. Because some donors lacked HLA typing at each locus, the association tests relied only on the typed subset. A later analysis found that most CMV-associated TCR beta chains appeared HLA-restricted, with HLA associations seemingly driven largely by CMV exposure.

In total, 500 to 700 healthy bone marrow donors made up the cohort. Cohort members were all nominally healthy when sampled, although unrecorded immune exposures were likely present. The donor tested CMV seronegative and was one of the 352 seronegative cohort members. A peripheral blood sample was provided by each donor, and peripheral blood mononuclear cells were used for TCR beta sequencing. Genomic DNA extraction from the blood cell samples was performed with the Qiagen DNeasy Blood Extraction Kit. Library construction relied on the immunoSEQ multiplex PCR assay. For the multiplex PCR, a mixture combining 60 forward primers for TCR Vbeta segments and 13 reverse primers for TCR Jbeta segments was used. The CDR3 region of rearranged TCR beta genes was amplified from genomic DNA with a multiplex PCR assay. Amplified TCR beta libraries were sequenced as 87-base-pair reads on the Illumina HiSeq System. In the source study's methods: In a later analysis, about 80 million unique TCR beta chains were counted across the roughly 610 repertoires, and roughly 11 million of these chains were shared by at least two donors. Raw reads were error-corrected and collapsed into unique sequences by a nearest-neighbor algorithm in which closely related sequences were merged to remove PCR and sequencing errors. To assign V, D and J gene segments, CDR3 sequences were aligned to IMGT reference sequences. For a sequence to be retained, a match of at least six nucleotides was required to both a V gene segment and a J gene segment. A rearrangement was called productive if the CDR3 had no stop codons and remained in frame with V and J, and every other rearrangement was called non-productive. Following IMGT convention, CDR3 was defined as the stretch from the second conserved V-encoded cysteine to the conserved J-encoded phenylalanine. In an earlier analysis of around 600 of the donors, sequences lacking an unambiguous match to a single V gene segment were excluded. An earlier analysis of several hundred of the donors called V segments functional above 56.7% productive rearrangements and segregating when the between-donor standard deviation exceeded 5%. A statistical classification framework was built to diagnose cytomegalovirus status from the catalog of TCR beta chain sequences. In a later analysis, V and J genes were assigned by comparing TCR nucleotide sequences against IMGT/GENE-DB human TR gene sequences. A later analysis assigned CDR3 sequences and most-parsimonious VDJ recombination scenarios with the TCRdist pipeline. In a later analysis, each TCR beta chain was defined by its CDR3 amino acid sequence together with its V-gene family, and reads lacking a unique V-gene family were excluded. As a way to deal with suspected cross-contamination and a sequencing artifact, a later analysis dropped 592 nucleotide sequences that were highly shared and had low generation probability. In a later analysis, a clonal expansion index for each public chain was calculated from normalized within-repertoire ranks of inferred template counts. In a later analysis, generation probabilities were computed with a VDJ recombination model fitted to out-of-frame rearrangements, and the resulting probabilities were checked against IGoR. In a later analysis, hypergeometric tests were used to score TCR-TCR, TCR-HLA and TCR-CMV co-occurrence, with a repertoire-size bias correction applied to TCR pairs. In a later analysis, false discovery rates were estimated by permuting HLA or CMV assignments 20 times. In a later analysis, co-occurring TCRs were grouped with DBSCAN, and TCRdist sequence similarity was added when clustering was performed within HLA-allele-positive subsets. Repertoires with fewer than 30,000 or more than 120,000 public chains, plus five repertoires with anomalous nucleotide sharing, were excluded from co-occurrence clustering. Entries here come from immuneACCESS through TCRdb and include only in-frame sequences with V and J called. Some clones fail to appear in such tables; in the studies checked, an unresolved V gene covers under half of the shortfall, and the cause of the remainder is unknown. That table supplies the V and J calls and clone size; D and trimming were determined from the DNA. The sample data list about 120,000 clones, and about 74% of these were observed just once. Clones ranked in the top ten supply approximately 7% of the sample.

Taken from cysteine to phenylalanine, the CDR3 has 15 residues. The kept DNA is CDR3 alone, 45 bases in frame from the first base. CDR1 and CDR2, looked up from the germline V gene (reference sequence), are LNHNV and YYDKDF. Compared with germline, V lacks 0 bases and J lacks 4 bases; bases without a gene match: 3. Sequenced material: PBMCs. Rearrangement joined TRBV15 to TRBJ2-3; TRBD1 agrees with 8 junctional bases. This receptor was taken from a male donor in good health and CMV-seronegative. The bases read TGTGCCACCAGCAGAGAGGACAGGGCGGCAGATACGCAGTATTTT. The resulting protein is CATSREDRAADTQYF.